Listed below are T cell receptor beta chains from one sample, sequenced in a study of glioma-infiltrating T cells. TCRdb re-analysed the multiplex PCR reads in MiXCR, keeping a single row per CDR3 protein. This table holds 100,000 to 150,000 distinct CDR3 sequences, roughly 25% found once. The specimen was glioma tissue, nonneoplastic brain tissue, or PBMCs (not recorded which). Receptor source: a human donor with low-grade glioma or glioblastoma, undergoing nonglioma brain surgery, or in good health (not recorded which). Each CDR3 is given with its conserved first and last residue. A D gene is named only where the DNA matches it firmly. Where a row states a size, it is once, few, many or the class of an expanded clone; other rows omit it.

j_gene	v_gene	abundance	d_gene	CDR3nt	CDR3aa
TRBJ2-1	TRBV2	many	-	TGTGCCAGCAGATGGGGCAATGAGCAGTTCTTC	CASRWGNEQFF
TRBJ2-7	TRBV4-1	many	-	TGCGCCAGCAGCCAAGATCCGGCCAGCGTTCTCGAGCAGTACTTC	CASSQDPASVLEQYF
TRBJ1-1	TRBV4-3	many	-	TGCGCCAGCAGCCAAGATTTGTTGGCGGGTAACACTGAAGCTTTCTTT	CASSQDLLAGNTEAFF
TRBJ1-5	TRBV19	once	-	TGTGCCAGTAGAACCCCGGGGCTTAGCAACCAGCCCCAGCATTTT	CASRTPGLSNQPQHF
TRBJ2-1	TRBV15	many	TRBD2	TGTGCCACCAGCCGCACTAGCGGGACCTACAATGAGCAGTTCTTC	CATSRTSGTYNEQFF
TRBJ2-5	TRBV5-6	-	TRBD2	TGTGCCAGCATGCGGGAGAGAGTGGAGACCCAGTACTTC	CASMRERVETQYF
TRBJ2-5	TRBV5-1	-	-	TGCGCCAGCAGCTCAGGTCGGTTTAGGGACACCCAGTACTTC	CASSSGRFRDTQYF
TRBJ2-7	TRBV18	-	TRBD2	TGTGCCAGCTCAGCGACTAGCGAAAGAAACTACGAGCAGTACTTC	CASSATSERNYEQYF
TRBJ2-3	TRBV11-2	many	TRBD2	TGTGCCAGCAGCTTAGGGGTAGCGGGAGGGCCGGATACGCAGTATTTT	CASSLGVAGGPDTQYF
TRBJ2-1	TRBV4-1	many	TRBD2	TGCGCCAGCAGCCCGGGGCTAGCGGACTACAATGAGCAGTTCTTC	CASSPGLADYNEQFF
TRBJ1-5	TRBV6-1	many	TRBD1	TGTGCCAGCAGGACAGGGGGCGGACAGCCCCAGCATTTT	CASRTGGGQPQHF
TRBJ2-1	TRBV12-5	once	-	TGTGCTAGTGGTCGGGACATCCCTGGCGGCACACAGAATGAGCCGTTCTTC	CASGRDIPGGTQNEPFF
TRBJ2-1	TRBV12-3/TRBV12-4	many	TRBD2	TGTGCCAGCAGCCCCGGACTAGCCCGCATTCGTGACAATGAGCAGTTCTTC	CASSPGLARIRDNEQFF
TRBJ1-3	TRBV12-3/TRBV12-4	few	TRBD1	TGTGCCAGCAGATCCCGGACAGGGTTTAAATGGGAGAACACCATATATTTT	CASRSRTGFKWENTIYF
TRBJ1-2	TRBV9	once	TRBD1	TGTGCCAGCAGCGTAGGACAGGGTGGCTGCACCTTC	CASSVGQGGCTF
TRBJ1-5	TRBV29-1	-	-	TGCAGCGTTGGTAGTCAGCCCCAGCATTTT	CSVGSQPQHF
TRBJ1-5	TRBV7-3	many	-	TGTGCCAGCAGTCCTAGTAACAATCAGCCCCAGCATTTT	CASSPSNNQPQHF
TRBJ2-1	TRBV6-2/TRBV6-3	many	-	TGTGCCAGCAGTTACATTCCCAGGCGTTTATACAATGAGCAGTTCTTC	CASSYIPRRLYNEQFF
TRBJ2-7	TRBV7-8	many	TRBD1	TGTGCCAGCAGCTCCGAATGGGACAGGGGCTACGAGCAGTACTTC	CASSSEWDRGYEQYF
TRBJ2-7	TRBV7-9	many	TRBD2	TGTGCCAGCAGCGAGACTAGCGGGAGAAGCGAGCAGTACTTC	CASSETSGRSEQYF
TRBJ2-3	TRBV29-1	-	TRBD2	TGCAGCGCACCACTAGCGGGTGGCACAGATACGCAGTATTTT	CSAPLAGGTDTQYF
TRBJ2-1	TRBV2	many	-	TGTGCCAGCAGTGGCCCGCTAGCTGGCGCCTACAATGAGCAGTTCTTC	CASSGPLAGAYNEQFF